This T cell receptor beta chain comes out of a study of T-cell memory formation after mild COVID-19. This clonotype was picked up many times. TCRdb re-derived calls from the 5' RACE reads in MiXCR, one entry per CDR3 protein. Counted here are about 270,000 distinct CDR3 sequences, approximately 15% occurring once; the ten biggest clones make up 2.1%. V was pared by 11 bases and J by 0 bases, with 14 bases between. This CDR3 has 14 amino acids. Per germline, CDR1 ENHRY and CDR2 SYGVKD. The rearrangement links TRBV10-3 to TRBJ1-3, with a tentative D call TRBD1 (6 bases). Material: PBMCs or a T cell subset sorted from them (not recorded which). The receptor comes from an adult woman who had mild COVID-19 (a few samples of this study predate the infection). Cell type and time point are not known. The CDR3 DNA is TGTGCCTCCGGGGGCAGGAGCTCTGGAAACACCATATATTTT. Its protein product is CASGGRSSGNTIYF.